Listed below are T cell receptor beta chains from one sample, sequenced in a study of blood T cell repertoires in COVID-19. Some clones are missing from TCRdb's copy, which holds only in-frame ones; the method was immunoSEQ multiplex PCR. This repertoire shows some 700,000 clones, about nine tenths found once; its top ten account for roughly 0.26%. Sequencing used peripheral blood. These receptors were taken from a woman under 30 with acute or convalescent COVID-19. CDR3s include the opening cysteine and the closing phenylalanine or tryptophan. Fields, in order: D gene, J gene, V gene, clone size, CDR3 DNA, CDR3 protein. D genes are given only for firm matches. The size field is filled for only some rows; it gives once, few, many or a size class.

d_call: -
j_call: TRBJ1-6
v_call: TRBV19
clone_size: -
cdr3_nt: TGTGCCAGTAGTATTAAGACAGTCTCCTATAATTCACCCCTCCACTTT
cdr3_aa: CASSIKTVSYNSPLHF

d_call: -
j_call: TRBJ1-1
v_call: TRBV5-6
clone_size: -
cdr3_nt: TGTGCCAGCACCTTAGCAGGGAGGATTTTGTTGGCTTTCTTT
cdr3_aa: CASTLAGRILLAFF

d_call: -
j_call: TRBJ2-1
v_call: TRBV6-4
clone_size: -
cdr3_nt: TGTGCCAGCAGTGAGGACAGCTACAATGAGCAGTTCTTC
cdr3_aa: CASSEDSYNEQFF

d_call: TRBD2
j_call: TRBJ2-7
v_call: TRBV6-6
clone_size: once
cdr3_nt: TGTGCCAGCAGCCACAGCTCGGGGGGTCTTAACGAGCAGTACTTC
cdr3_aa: CASSHSSGGLNEQYF

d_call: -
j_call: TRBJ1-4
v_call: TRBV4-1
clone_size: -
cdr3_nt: TGCGCCAGCAGCGGGGCGAAGAATGAAAAACTGTTTTTT
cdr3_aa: CASSGAKNEKLFF

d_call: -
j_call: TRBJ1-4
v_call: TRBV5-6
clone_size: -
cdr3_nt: TGTGCCAGCAGCTTGGGCCAGCTGGAGGAAAAACTGTTTTTT
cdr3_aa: CASSLGQLEEKLFF

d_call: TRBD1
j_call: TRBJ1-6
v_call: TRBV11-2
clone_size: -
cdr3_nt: TGTGCCAGCAGCTCCGGGACAGGGGGGCCCTATAATTCACCCCTCCACTTT
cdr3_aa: CASSSGTGGPYNSPLHF

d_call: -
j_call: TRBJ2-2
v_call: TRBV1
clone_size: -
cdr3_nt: TGCACCAGCAGCCAGAAAAGTTGCGCCGGGGAGCTGTTTTTT
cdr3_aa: CTSSQKSCAGELFF

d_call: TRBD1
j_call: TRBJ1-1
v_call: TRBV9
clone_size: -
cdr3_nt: TGTGCCAGCAGCCCTCGGACAGGGAAGGGGACTGAAGCTTTCTTT
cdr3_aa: CASSPRTGKGTEAFF

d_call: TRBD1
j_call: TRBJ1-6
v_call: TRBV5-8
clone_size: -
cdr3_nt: TGTGCCAGCAGTCTCGACCCTAATTGGGACAGGGCCTCTTCACCCCTCCACTTT
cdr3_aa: CASSLDPNWDRASSPLHF

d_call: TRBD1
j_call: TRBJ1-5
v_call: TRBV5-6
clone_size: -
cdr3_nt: TGTGCCAGCAGCTACGGGACAGGGGGATCTCAGCCCCAGCATTTT
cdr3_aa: CASSYGTGGSQPQHF

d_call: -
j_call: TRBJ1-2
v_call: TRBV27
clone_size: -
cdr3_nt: TGTGCCAGCAGGACTCGTAACTATGGCTACACCTTC
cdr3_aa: CASRTRNYGYTF

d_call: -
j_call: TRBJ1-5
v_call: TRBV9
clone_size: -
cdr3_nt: TGTGCCAGCAGCGCAACAGGGATCAATCAGCCCCAGCATTTT
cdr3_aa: CASSATGINQPQHF

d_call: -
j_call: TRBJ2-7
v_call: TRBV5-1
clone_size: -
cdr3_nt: TGCGCCAGCAGCAGAGACAGGTTCTACGAGCAGTACTTC
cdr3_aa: CASSRDRFYEQYF

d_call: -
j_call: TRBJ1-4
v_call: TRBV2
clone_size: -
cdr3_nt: TGTGCCAGCAGCTTAGGAGGGGCTAGGGAAAAACTGTTTTTT
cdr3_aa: CASSLGGAREKLFF

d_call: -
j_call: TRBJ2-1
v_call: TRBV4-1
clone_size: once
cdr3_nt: TGCGCCAGCAGCCAAGGATTCCTTGTGGGGCACAATGAGCAGTTCTTC
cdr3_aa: CASSQGFLVGHNEQFF

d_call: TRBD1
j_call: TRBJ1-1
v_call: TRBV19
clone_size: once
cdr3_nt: TGTGCCAGTAGTACCCCGGACAGGATCATCACTGAAGCTTTCTTT
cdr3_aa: CASSTPDRIITEAFF

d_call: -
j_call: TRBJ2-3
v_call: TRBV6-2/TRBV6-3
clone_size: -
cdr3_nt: TGTGCCAGCAGTCGGGACACGTTGCTGGATACGCAGTATTTT
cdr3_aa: CASSRDTLLDTQYF

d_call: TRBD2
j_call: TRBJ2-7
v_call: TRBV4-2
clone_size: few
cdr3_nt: TGTGCCAGCAGCGTCGTCCTAGCGGGGGGCAACTCCTACGAGCAGTACTTC
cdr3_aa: CASSVVLAGGNSYEQYF

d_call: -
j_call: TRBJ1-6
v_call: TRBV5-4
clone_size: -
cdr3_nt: TGTGCCACCGAGATACAGGGTGTCAATGCGTCACCCCTCCACTTT
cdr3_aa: CATEIQGVNASPLHF

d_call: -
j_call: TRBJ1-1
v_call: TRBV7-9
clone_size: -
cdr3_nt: TGTGCCAGCAGCCGATCACAAGTTGAAGCTTTCTTT
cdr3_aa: CASSRSQVEAFF

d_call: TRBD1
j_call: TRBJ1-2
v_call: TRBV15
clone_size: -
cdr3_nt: TGTGCCACCAGCAGAGAGACAGGGAACTATGGCTACACCTTC
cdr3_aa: CATSRETGNYGYTF